The 20 T cell receptor beta chains in this list originate from one sample, sequenced in a study of blood T cells in healthy people across ages. Combining a sample-barcoded 5' primer with a J-beta primer mix, a second PCR ran for roughly 6 to 12 cycles. A single record per CDR3 protein comes from TCRdb applying MiXCR to the 5' RACE reads. The sample has some 710,000 distinct CDR3 sequences, around half seen once; the top ten hold less than 20%. The sample was blood. All receptors derive from an elderly man in good health.

This chain uses TRBV5-1 with TRBJ2-1; D possibly uses TRBD1 or TRBD2 (5 bases each). The germline V gene has CDR1 SGHRS and CDR2 YFSETQ. There are 16 residues in the CDR3. V was cut by 7 bases and J by 0 bases, with 17 bases left in between. CDR3 coding DNA: TGCGCCAGCCAACCCGAGGGACGGAGCTCCTACAATGAGCAGTTCTTC. Residues: CASQPEGRSSYNEQFF.

The V gene is TRBV5-1, the J gene TRBJ2-7; D ambiguous. This CDR3 region has 13 residues. Trimming cost V 0 bases and J 7 bases, with 11 bases left between them. The germline gives CDR1 SGHRS, CDR2 YFSETQ. The CDR3: CASSLEVTGEQYF. CDR3 nucleotides: TGCGCCAGCAGCTTGGAAGTTACGGGTGAGCAGTACTTC.

In this sample, this clonotype turned up a few times. A junction boundary mismatches the germline segment, possibly from a read error. The chain has TRBV7-7 and TRBJ2-7; possibly TRBD2 for D (5 bases). The CDR3 runs 13 residues. Germline-derived CDR1 and CDR2 are SSHAT and FNYEAQ (reference sequence). The CDR3 is CASSLALQSEQYF. The CDR3 DNA reads as TGTGCTAGCAGCTTAGCGCTCCAGTCCGAGCAGTACTTC.

CDR3 sequence: CASGKGDSTDTQYF. In nucleotides, the CDR3 is TGTGCCAGCGGGAAGGGGGACAGCACAGATACGCAGTATTTT. The chain recombines TRBV2 with TRBJ2-3, with D maybe TRBD1 (6 bases). V dropped 8 bases and J dropped 0 bases, with 12 bases sitting between them. The CDR3 extends over 14 amino acids. In germline, CDR1 is SNHLY, CDR2 FYNNEI. Full variable domain (remainder filled in from reference TRBV2 and TRBJ2-3): EPEVTQTPSHQVTQMGQEVILRCVPISNHLYFYWYRQILGQKVEFLVSFYNNEISEKSEIFDDQFSVERPDGSNFTLKIRSTKLEDSAMYFCASGKGDSTDTQYFGPGTRLTVL.

This clonotype was seen once. The gene calls are TRBV2 and TRBJ1-1; D gene uncertain. The germline V gene has CDR1 SNHLY and CDR2 FYNNEI. There are 14 residues in the CDR3. V was cut by 5 bases and J by 1 base, with 11 bases left in between. Here the CDR3 reads CASSSPVGNTEAFF. The CDR3 DNA sequence: TGTGCCAGCAGTTCTCCGGTTGGGAACACTGAAGCTTTCTTT.

Points on this clonotype: This may be a read error, as it is one base from a much larger clone. The chain is built from TRBV12-3 or TRBV12-4 and TRBJ2-4; D unclear. The J call may be mistaken, given a closer DNA end match to TRBJ2-7. There are 13 residues in the CDR3. This CDR3 is CASSLTEADEQYF. Here the CDR3 DNA reads TGTGCCAGCAGTTTGACTGAAGCCGACGAGCAGTACTTC.

About this clonotype: Given a much more abundant clone one base away, this may be a read error. The rearrangement links TRBV27 to TRBJ2-5; tentative D call: TRBD1 (6 bases). The CDR3 loop spans 11 amino acids. Germline CDR1 is MNHEY and CDR2 is SMNVEV (reference sequence). Trimming stripped 6 bases from V and 11 bases from J, with 13 bases between. DNA for the CDR3: TGTGCCAGCAGCGGGGACAATGAGCAGTACTTC. Residues: CASSGDNEQYF.

This chain joins TRBV6-6 and TRBJ1-5; no firm D call. CDR3 length: 14 residues. CDR1 and CDR2 from the germline V gene are MNHNY and SVGAGI (reference sequence). V was pared by 8 bases and J by 1 base, with 12 bases between. CDR3 loop: CASLGRESNQPQHF. The CDR3 coding sequence is TGTGCCAGCTTGGGTCGGGAAAGCAATCAGCCCCAGCATTTT.

This sequence joins TRBV5-1 and TRBJ2-5; D is possibly TRBD2 (6 bases). Trimming took off 2 bases at V and 5 bases at J, with 13 bases between the two ends. The CDR3 totals 14 residues. Germline CDR1 is SGHRS and CDR2 is YFSETQ. CDR3 amino acids: CASSLSEGVETQYF. The CDR3 region has the DNA TGCGCCAGCAGCTTATCGGAGGGAGTGGAGACCCAGTACTTC.

The chain has TRBV7-2 and TRBJ2-4; D perhaps matches TRBD2 (5 bases). The CDR3 extends over 15 amino acids. The V end was cut by 3 bases, the J end by 4 bases, with 13 bases between. Germline lookup yields CDR1 SGHTA and CDR2 FQGNSA. For the CDR3, the DNA is TGTGCCAGCAGCTTTTTTACCGGGAAGAAAAACATTCAGTACTTC. Its translation: CASSFFTGKKNIQYF. Full variable domain (rest looked up from reference TRBV7-2 and TRBJ2-4): GAGVSQSPSNKVTEKGKDVELRCDPISGHTALYWYRQSLGQGLEFLIYFQGNSAPDKSGLPSDRFSAERTGGSVSTLTIQRTQQEDSAVYLCASSFFTGKKNIQYFGAGTRLSVL.

Turning to this clonotype: This may come from a read error, since a much larger clone is one base off. The chain joins TRBV7-2 to TRBJ2-7, with 7 bases matching TRBD1. The CDR3 is 14 amino acids. Looked up from germline, CDR1 is SGHTA and CDR2 is FQGNSA. CDR3 in amino acids: CASSSTGQSYEQDF. Written as DNA, the CDR3 is TGTGCCAGCAGCTCCACGGGACAGTCCTACGAGCAGGACTTC.

This clonotype was detected many times. J is TRBJ2-1 and V is TRBV20-1, with 8 bases that match TRBD1. Per germline, CDR1 DFQATT and CDR2 SNEGSKA (reference sequence). The CDR3 totals 14 residues. The junction had 11 bases not matched to a gene; V was cut back by 5 bases and J by 8 bases. CDR3 coding DNA: TGCAGTGCTTTGCAGGGGGCCGCGATGGATGAGCAGTTCTTC. Encoded protein: CSALQGAAMDEQFF.

Note on this clonotype: A junction boundary mismatches the germline segment, possibly from a read error. The CDR3, as DNA: TGTGCCAGCAGACCCCGTGTGGGCAGCGCAGATACGGAGTATTTT. Translating gives CASRPRVGSADTEYF. The chain links TRBV12-3 or TRBV12-4 to TRBJ2-3; D not certain. The CDR3 spans 15 residues.

The CDR3 bases are TGTGCCAGCAGCTTAGAGGGTCAGCCGTATTCACCCCTCCACTTT. Its protein product is CASSLEGQPYSPLHF. V is TRBV7-2 and J is TRBJ1-6; no definite D call. This CDR3 contains 15 residues. Trimming took 1 base from V and 8 from J, leaving 12 bases between them. Per the germline V gene, CDR1 is SGHTA and CDR2 is FQGNSA.

This clonotype was counted ten times or more. At one end the junction does not follow the germline gene, possibly because of a read error. V gene TRBV5-1 combines with J gene TRBJ2-7; 11 nucleotides line up with TRBD2. CDR1 and CDR2 from the germline V gene are SGHRS and YFSETQ. The CDR3 is 15 amino acids. The CDR3 DNA is TGTGCCAGCAGCTTGGGGACTAGCGGAACCTACGAGCAGTACTTC. It yields the protein CASSLGTSGTYEQYF.

This clonotype was seen a handful of times. The rearrangement uses TRBV30 and TRBJ2-7, with a tentative D call TRBD2 (6 bases). V was trimmed by 1 base and J by 3 bases, leaving 7 bases between them. This CDR3 has 12 amino acids. Germline V gene data show CDR1 as GTSNPN and CDR2 as SVGIG (reference sequence). The chain's CDR3 is CAWSGTNYEQYF. In DNA, the CDR3 is TGTGCCTGGAGTGGGACTAACTACGAGCAGTACTTC.

The V gene is TRBV3-1, the J gene TRBJ2-3; possibly TRBD1 for D (6 bases). This CDR3 comprises 13 residues. V gave up 2 bases and J gave up 8 bases, with 11 bases separating them. Germline lookup yields CDR1 LGHDT and CDR2 YNNKEL (reference sequence). The CDR3 region is CASSQRTGSTQYF. CDR3 in DNA: TGTGCCAGCAGCCAAAGAACAGGGAGTACGCAGTATTTT.

V is TRBV12-3 or TRBV12-4 and J is TRBJ2-5, with a possible D match to TRBD1 (6 bases). The germline V and J ends were trimmed by 0 bases and 11 bases, with 16 bases remaining between them. The CDR3 has 14 amino acids. In DNA, the CDR3 is TGTGCCAGCAGTTTAGCGGAATACAGGGAGAGGCAGTACTTC. Translated: CASSLAEYRERQYF.

The gene calls are TRBV6-2 or TRBV6-3 and TRBJ2-5; possible D gene TRBD2, 6 bases. V shed 11 bases and J shed 11 bases, with 24 bases lying between them. Germline CDR1 reads MNHEY; CDR2 reads SVGEGT. CDR3 size: 13 residues. The chain's CDR3 is CAARDEFDNEQYF. CDR3 coding DNA: TGTGCCGCGCGGGACGAGTTCGACAATGAGCAGTACTTC.

The V call is TRBV4-3, the J call TRBJ2-1; D gene ambiguous. The V end was cut by 0 bases, the J end by 11 bases, with 11 bases between. This CDR3 has 13 residues. The germline V gene has CDR1 LGHNA and CDR2 YSLEER. The CDR3 DNA is TGCGCCAGCAGCCAAGATGTTGGCGTGCAGCAGTTCTTC. Encoded protein: CASSQDVGVQQFF.